Included here is one TCR beta chain sequence, with context. The data were obtained in a study of blood T cell repertoires in COVID-19. The participants were between roughly 18 and 100 years old and came from about two dozen US areas. For recovered donors of Cohort 3, there were two negative PCRs, clearance, or symptom resolution. Trimming took off 6 bases at V and 0 bases at J, with 6 bases between the two ends. Germline CDR1 DFQATT, CDR2 SNEGSKA (reference sequence). This CDR3 region has 11 residues. TCRdb's copy holds only in-frame clones and misses some; the assay was immunoSEQ multiplex PCR. The sample yields around 300,000 clones, about nine tenths seen once.

The V and J genes are TRBV20-1 and TRBJ2-7; D gene uncertain. Specimen: PBMCs or T cells enriched from blood (not recorded which). The TCR originated in a woman aged 35 to 49 who had recovered from COVID-19. This chain's CDR3 is CSAFSSYEQYF. DNA for the CDR3: TGCAGTGCCTTTAGCTCCTACGAGCAGTACTTC.